Below are 18 T cell receptor beta chains sequenced from a single sample in a study of radiotherapy plus CTLA-4 blockade in lung cancer. Sequenced by immunoSEQ multiplex PCR; TCRdb stores in-frame clones only, minus some. The sample records about 59,000 clones, 70% to 80% being singletons. The source was peripheral blood, collected from a patient treated with radiotherapy plus ipilimumab. These receptors were taken from a human donor with non-small cell lung cancer whose response to radiotherapy plus ipilimumab could not be evaluated.

V and J are TRBV5-4 and TRBJ1-6, with 7 bases fitting TRBD1. V lost 3 bases, J lost 9 bases, and 9 bases stayed unmatched. The germline gives CDR1 SGHNT, CDR2 YYREEE (reference sequence). The CDR3 runs 15 residues. The CDR3 nucleotides read TGTGCCAGCAGCTCAGGGACAGCTTTTACTTCACCCCTCCACTTT. It translates to CASSSGTAFTSPLHF.

The V call is TRBV4-3, the J call TRBJ1-3; tentative D call: TRBD1 (6 bases). Germline CDR1 LGHNA, CDR2 YSLEER. CDR3 length: 16 residues. V lost 0 bases and J lost 4, with 13 bases in between. The DNA of the CDR3 is TGCGCCAGCAGCCAAGAGTTACGCCAGGGGGGAAACACCATATATTTT. As protein: CASSQELRQGGNTIYF.

This sequence joins TRBV27 and TRBJ1-2; unclear D gene. V lost 3 bases, J lost 4 bases, and 9 bases lay in between. The length of the CDR3 is 13 residues. Germline-derived CDR1 and CDR2 are MNHEY and SMNVEV (reference sequence). The CDR3 DNA reads as TGTGCCAGCAGTTTTTCCGGGAGCTATGGCTACACCTTC. Translating it yields CASSFSGSYGYTF.

The chain employs TRBV18 and TRBJ2-6, with TRBD1 matching over 10 bases. The J segment lost 2 bases and the V segment lost 0 bases, leaving 7 bases of the junction unmatched. Per the germline V gene, CDR1 is KGHSH and CDR2 is LQKENI. The CDR3 has 19 amino acids. The CDR3 reads CASSPPWGQGITGANVLTF. The DNA of the CDR3 is TGTGCCAGCTCACCACCGTGGGGACAGGGGATCACTGGGGCCAACGTCCTGACTTTC.

In its sample, this clone was seen a few times. The chain uses TRBV7-9 and TRBJ2-3, with a weak D call TRBD1 (6 bases). V was trimmed by 6 bases and J by 6 bases, leaving 13 bases between them. Looked up from germline, CDR1 is SEHNR and CDR2 is FQNEAQ (reference sequence). This CDR3 is 13 amino acids long. In nucleotides, the CDR3 is TGTGCCAGCAGGGCCACAGGGTGGGATACGCAGTATTTT. Its translation is CASRATGWDTQYF.

The genes are TRBV6-5 and TRBJ2-1; TRBD2 is a possible D gene (6 bases). Germline lookup yields CDR1 MNHEY and CDR2 SVGAGI. CDR3 length: 16 amino acids. The V end lost 0 bases, the J end lost 7 bases, and 16 bases lay between the germline ends. The CDR3 sequence: CASSYSGGTWRNEQFF. DNA for the CDR3: TGTGCCAGCAGTTACTCCGGCGGGACTTGGAGAAATGAGCAGTTCTTC.

V is TRBV11-3 and J is TRBJ1-1; unclear D gene. Trimming removed 1 base at V and 1 base at J, with 4 bases between. The length of the CDR3 is 13 residues. Germline lookup yields CDR1 SGHNT and CDR2 YENEEA. The DNA for the CDR3 is TGTGCCAGCAGCTTAGGCGAGAACACTGAAGCTTTCTTT. It specifies CASSLGENTEAFF.

The chain uses TRBV6-5 and TRBJ2-7; TRBD1 matches 9 bases. There are 14 residues in the CDR3. Per the germline V gene, CDR1 is MNHEY and CDR2 is SVGAGI. Germline trimming cut 7 bases from V and 3 bases from J; bases unmatched to any gene: 7. The CDR3 nucleotides are TGTGCCAGCAACGACAGGGGGTCATACTACGAGCAGTACTTC. It yields the protein CASNDRGSYYEQYF.

The genes are TRBV4-2 and TRBJ1-2, with TRBD1 matching 7 bases. Germline-derived CDR1 and CDR2 are LGHNA and YNFKEQ. The CDR3 runs 15 residues. V shed 0 bases, J shed 8 bases, and the junction held 9 bases outside the gene matches. The CDR3 DNA reads TGTGCCAGCAGCCAAGATCACAGGGGAATGGGGGGCTACACCTTC. Protein product: CASSQDHRGMGGYTF.

The chain links TRBV27 to TRBJ2-7; 8 bases line up with TRBD1. The CDR3 covers 13 residues. V shed 3 bases and J 5 bases; nucleotides not matched to a gene: 3. Germline CDR1 MNHEY, CDR2 SMNVEV (reference sequence). The CDR3 is CASSFGTGHEQYF. The CDR3 DNA reads as TGTGCCAGCAGTTTCGGGACAGGCCACGAGCAGTACTTC.

The chain carries TRBV29-1 and TRBJ2-1; D ambiguous. CDR1 and CDR2 from the germline V gene are SQVTM and ANQGSEA. Trimming pared 0 bases from V and 10 bases from J, leaving 4 bases between. The CDR3 runs 10 residues. The CDR3 DNA follows: TGCAGCGTTGAAGATGCGGAGCAGTTCTTC. Its protein product is CSVEDAEQFF.

The chain employs TRBV7-9 and TRBJ2-2, with D hard to call. This CDR3 is built from 12 residues. CDR1 SEHNR and CDR2 FQNEAQ come from the germline V gene (reference sequence). The V gene lost 5 bases and the J gene lost 4 bases, with 5 bases spanning the gap. CDR3 amino acids: CASSVSTGELFF. CDR3 in DNA: TGTGCCAGCAGCGTCTCCACCGGGGAGCTGTTTTTT.

V and J are TRBV7-2 and TRBJ2-1; 8 nucleotides align to TRBD1. In germline, CDR1 is SGHTA, CDR2 FQGNSA. The junction had 6 bases not matched to a gene; V was cut back by 5 bases and J by 6 bases. There are 14 residues in the CDR3. Here the CDR3 DNA reads TGTGCCAGCAGCCTCCGACAGGGGACCAATGAGCAGTTCTTC. Its translation is CASSLRQGTNEQFF. Variable domain in full (rest from reference TRBV7-2 and TRBJ2-1): GAGVSQSPSNKVTEKGKDVELRCDPISGHTALYWYRQSLGQGLEFLIYFQGNSAPDKSGLPSDRFSAERTGGSVSTLTIQRTQQEDSAVYLCASSLRQGTNEQFFGPGTRLTVL.

The V and J genes are TRBV19 and TRBJ2-1; 7 positions agree with TRBD2. Trimming removed 3 bases from V and 6 bases from J; junction bases left unmatched: 5. CDR3 length: 14 amino acids. Germline V gives CDR1 LNHDA, CDR2 SQIVND (reference sequence). CDR3 in DNA: TGTGCCAGTAGTATCGGACTAGAAACCAATGAGCAGTTCTTC. Translated: CASSIGLETNEQFF.

The gene calls are TRBV27 and TRBJ2-3; no clear D gene. The germline V and J ends were trimmed by 5 bases and 0 bases, with 6 bases remaining between them. This CDR3 has 13 residues. From germline, CDR1 is MNHEY and CDR2 SMNVEV (reference sequence). This chain's CDR3 is CASSPLSTDTQYF. CDR3 DNA sequence: TGTGCCAGCAGTCCCCTGAGCACAGATACGCAGTATTTT.

The rearrangement uses TRBV7-2 and TRBJ2-5; D uncertain. This CDR3 contains 14 residues. Germline V gene data show CDR1 as SGHTA and CDR2 as FQGNSA. Trimming left V 0 bases short and J 2 bases short, with 7 bases between. CDR3 DNA sequence: TGTGCCAGCAGCTTAGCTGGCGGTCAAGAGACCCAGTACTTC. This codes for CASSLAGGQETQYF.

V usage is TRBV7-2 and J usage is TRBJ2-4; no reliable D call. CDR1 is SGHTA and CDR2 is FQGNSA in the germline V gene. The CDR3 runs 15 residues. Trimming stripped 2 bases from V and 0 bases from J, with 8 bases between. CDR3 residues: CASSLSVLAKNIQYF. CDR3 sequence (DNA): TGTGCCAGCAGCTTATCCGTACTAGCCAAAAACATTCAGTACTTC.

The chain recombines TRBV7-9 with TRBJ2-3; D unresolved. Trimming shortened V by 5 bases and J by 2 bases, and 14 bases separated the two germline ends. The CDR3 spans 15 residues. Germline V CDR1 and CDR2: SEHNR, FQNEAQ (reference sequence). In nucleotides, the CDR3 is TGTGCCAGCAGCCCAGGATCGCCTTCCACAGATACGCAGTATTTT. Translated, it gives CASSPGSPSTDTQYF.